This is a list of T cell receptor beta chains from one sample in a study of response to subunit inactivated influenza vaccine. TCRdb re-called the RT-PCR reads with MiXCR, one entry per CDR3 protein. The table includes 500,000 to 550,000 distinct CDR3 sequences, less than 8% detected once. Sequencing was performed on PBMCs from blood, taken approximately 25 months after vaccination. The receptors shown here come from a man aged 45-69 years who received an inactivated influenza vaccine. The CDR3 runs from the conserved cysteine through the conserved F or W. D genes are given only for firm matches. The listing skips clone size in some rows; elsewhere it reads once, few, many or a size class.

v_gene	d_gene	abundance	j_gene	CDR3aa	CDR3nt
TRBV10-3	-	few	TRBJ1-6	CAISVGGSYNSPLHF	TGTGCCATCAGTGTTGGGGGCTCCTATAATTCACCCCTCCACTTT
TRBV20-1	-	few	TRBJ2-7	CSARDAKSGSGYEQYF	TGCAGTGCTAGAGATGCTAAGTCAGGGAGTGGGTACGAGCAGTACTTC
TRBV6-2/TRBV6-3	-	-	TRBJ1-1	CASSRQVSNTEAFF	TGTGCCAGCAGTAGACAGGTCTCCAACACTGAAGCTTTCTTT
TRBV15	-	-	TRBJ1-5	CATSSKLRNQPQHF	TGTGCCACCAGCTCTAAGTTGAGGAATCAGCCCCAGCATTTT
TRBV28	-	-	TRBJ1-1	CASRKGGEEYGQTSEAFF	TGTGCCAGCAGAAAGGGGGGGGAGGAGTACGGGCAAACATCTGAAGCTTTCTTT
TRBV20-1	-	many	TRBJ2-7	CSASHSYEQYF	TGCAGTGCTAGTCACTCCTACGAGCAGTACTTC
TRBV27	TRBD2	few	TRBJ2-3	CASSLGLAKIGGDTQYF	TGTGCCAGCAGTCTGGGACTAGCGAAGATCGGGGGAGATACGCAGTATTTT
TRBV20-1	TRBD2	many	TRBJ2-1	CSASPAGGLEQFF	TGCAGTGCTAGCCCAGCGGGAGGGCTTGAGCAGTTCTTC
TRBV10-3	TRBD2	few	TRBJ2-1	CATSWASGSDRYNEQFF	TGTGCCACCTCCTGGGCTAGCGGGAGTGACAGGTACAATGAGCAGTTCTTC
TRBV6-5	TRBD1	few	TRBJ1-3	CASSNRAGGHSGNTIYF	TGTGCCAGCAGTAACAGGGCAGGGGGACACTCTGGAAACACCATATATTTT
TRBV28	TRBD1	-	TRBJ2-7	CASSPHRGRDVYEQYF	TGTGCCAGCAGTCCTCACAGGGGGCGCGATGTTTACGAGCAGTACTTC
TRBV15	-	-	TRBJ2-7	CATSRDPQAWGRRYEQYF	TGTGCCACCAGCAGAGACCCCCAGGCGTGGGGGAGGAGGTACGAGCAGTACTTC
TRBV4-2	-	few	TRBJ2-1	CASSQERTSYNEQFF	TGTGCCAGCAGCCAAGAGCGAACTTCCTACAATGAGCAGTTCTTC
TRBV29-1	-	-	TRBJ1-1	CSVTQGPLNTEAFF	TGCAGCGTTACCCAGGGACCCCTGAACACTGAAGCTTTCTTT
TRBV7-2	-	many	TRBJ2-7	CASSLDSGSYEQYF	TGTGCCAGCAGCTTAGATTCAGGGTCCTACGAGCAGTACTTC
TRBV3-1	TRBD1	-	TRBJ1-4	CASSQYRDRNEKLFF	TGTGCCAGCAGCCAATACCGGGACAGGAATGAAAAACTGTTTTTT
TRBV4-2	-	few	TRBJ2-3	CASSPRQEVLLSTDTQYF	TGTGCCAGCAGCCCGAGACAGGAGGTGCTTTTAAGCACAGATACGCAGTATTTT
TRBV3-1	-	-	TRBJ1-2	CASSQAPGYGYTF	TGTGCCAGCAGCCAAGCGCCGGGATATGGCTACACCTTC
TRBV12-3/TRBV12-4	-	few	TRBJ2-5	CASNRAFGETQYF	TGTGCCAGCAACCGGGCCTTTGGAGAGACCCAGTACTTC
TRBV27	TRBD2	few	TRBJ2-1	CASSLRLADLGNEQFF	TGTGCCAGCAGTTTGCGCCTAGCGGATTTGGGGAATGAGCAGTTCTTC
TRBV20-1	-	-	TRBJ2-3	CSASVGGPGMGQYF	TGCAGTGCTAGCGTCGGGGGCCCGGGGATGGGGCAGTATTTT
TRBV5-1	TRBD1	many	TRBJ2-2	CASSLTGQVLTGELFF	TGCGCCAGCAGCCTAACGGGACAGGTACTCACCGGGGAGCTGTTTTTT
TRBV6-1	-	few	TRBJ1-5	CASSRRGSYSNQPQHF	TGTGCCAGCAGCCGACGGGGGTCGTATAGCAATCAGCCCCAGCATTTT
TRBV7-2	TRBD1	few	TRBJ2-5	CASSLTGTGLETQYF	TGTGCCAGCAGCTTAACGGGGACAGGGTTGGAGACCCAGTACTTC
TRBV5-6	-	-	TRBJ1-2	CASSTVRASIGGYTF	TGTGCCAGCAGCACCGTCCGGGCCTCTATCGGGGGCTACACCTTC
TRBV4-2	-	few	TRBJ2-3	CASSQDPGVGTDTQYF	TGTGCCAGCAGCCAAGATCCGGGGGTCGGCACAGATACGCAGTATTTT
TRBV7-6	-	many	TRBJ2-1	CASSLEGDSSYNEQFF	TGTGCCAGCAGCTTAGAGGGGGATAGTTCCTACAATGAGCAGTTCTTC
TRBV9	-	many	TRBJ2-7	CASSKQDSYEQYF	TGTGCCAGCAGCAAACAGGACTCCTACGAGCAGTACTTC
TRBV29-1	-	few	TRBJ2-5	CSVDLAGDLQETQYF	TGCAGCGTTGATTTGGCCGGGGACCTACAAGAGACCCAGTACTTC
TRBV4-3	-	many	TRBJ2-7	CASSQDRLYEQYF	TGCGCCAGCAGCCAAGACAGACTCTACGAGCAGTACTTC
TRBV12-3/TRBV12-4	-	many	TRBJ1-1	CASSYRVGNTEAFF	TGTGCCAGTTCCTACAGGGTGGGGAACACTGAAGCTTTCTTT
TRBV29-1	-	many	TRBJ2-3	CSVEDRDPLPDTQYF	TGCAGCGTTGAAGACAGGGACCCTCTGCCAGATACGCAGTATTTT
TRBV20-1	TRBD1	few	TRBJ1-5	CSATSQGVQPQHF	TGCAGTGCTACCTCGCAGGGGGTTCAGCCCCAGCATTTT
TRBV7-2	TRBD1	-	TRBJ2-5	CASSQGQIETQYF	TGTGCCAGCAGCCAGGGACAGATAGAGACCCAGTACTTC
TRBV5-5	-	many	TRBJ2-1	CASSQTANRAYNEQFF	TGTGCCAGCAGCCAGACAGCAAACAGGGCCTACAATGAGCAGTTCTTC
TRBV20-1	-	-	TRBJ2-2	CSARRLNTGELFF	TGCAGTGCTAGAAGGTTGAACACCGGGGAGCTGTTTTTT
TRBV25-1	-	many	TRBJ1-2	CASSEGGVDYGYTF	TGTGCCAGCAGTGAAGGAGGGGTTGACTATGGCTACACCTTC
TRBV5-5	-	few	TRBJ1-2	CASSLLHLSGGYTF	TGTGCCAGCAGCTTGCTACACCTCTCGGGTGGCTACACCTTC
TRBV20-1	TRBD1	-	TRBJ2-4	CSARDFGRGLNIQYF	TGCAGTGCTAGAGATTTCGGCAGGGGGCTCAACATTCAGTACTTC
TRBV20-1	-	-	TRBJ2-7	CSASGPIAYEQYF	TGCAGTGCCTCGGGACCGATTGCCTACGAGCAGTACTTC
TRBV10-3	-	few	TRBJ1-5	CAISERQLGGNQPQHF	TGTGCCATCAGTGAGCGACAGCTGGGCGGCAATCAGCCCCAGCATTTT
TRBV7-2	-	few	TRBJ1-1	CASSLVVHSNTEAFF	TGTGCCAGCAGTTTGGTCGTGCACTCGAACACTGAAGCTTTCTTT
TRBV5-1	TRBD2	few	TRBJ2-1	CASSLASGSPREQFF	TGCGCCAGCAGCTTGGCCAGCGGGAGTCCCAGGGAGCAGTTCTTC
TRBV20-1	TRBD2	-	TRBJ2-5	CCARDFGGEQETQYF	TGCTGTGCTAGAGATTTCGGGGGGGAACAAGAGACCCAGTACTTC
TRBV20-1	-	many	TRBJ2-5	CSWVAGETQYF	TGCAGTTGGGTTGCGGGAGAGACCCAGTACTTC
TRBV29-1	-	-	TRBJ2-5	CSVVLQWAEKTQYF	TGCAGCGTTGTCCTCCAGTGGGCGGAAAAGACCCAGTACTTC
TRBV13	TRBD1	few	TRBJ1-2	CASSTTGGSGGYTF	TGTGCCAGCAGCACCACAGGGGGATCTGGGGGCTACACCTTC
TRBV27	-	many	TRBJ2-3	CASGRGYQYF	TGTGCCAGCGGTCGGGGCTACCAGTATTTT
TRBV20-1	-	-	TRBJ2-2	CSARDSGRTNTGELFF	TGCAGTGCTAGAGATTCAGGCAGGACGAACACCGGGGAGCTGTTTTTT
TRBV6-1	-	few	TRBJ2-1	CASSEQGWGPLYNEQFF	TGTGCCAGCAGCGAACAGGGATGGGGCCCCCTATACAATGAGCAGTTCTTC
TRBV12-3/TRBV12-4	-	-	TRBJ2-5	CASSFAGLDTQYF	TGTGCCAGCAGTTTCGCAGGCCTGGATACCCAGTACTTC
TRBV12-3/TRBV12-4	-	many	TRBJ1-2	CASTNPLTGGYGYTF	TGTGCCAGCACCAACCCTCTCACGGGAGGCTATGGCTACACCTTC
TRBV7-9	-	-	TRBJ1-4	CASSPRQAHNEKLFF	TGTGCCAGCAGCCCTCGACAGGCCCATAATGAAAAACTGTTTTTT
TRBV4-2	TRBD1	once	TRBJ2-1	CASRPATGEGEQFF	TGTGCCAGCAGGCCAGCGACAGGGGAAGGGGAGCAGTTCTTC
TRBV24-1	-	many	TRBJ1-5	CATSQSGGNQPQHF	TGTGCCACCAGTCAGTCAGGGGGCAATCAGCCCCAGCATTTT
TRBV11-2	TRBD1	-	TRBJ2-5	CASSQTARDRGVTKTQYF	TGTGCCAGCAGCCAAACCGCCCGGGACAGGGGTGTTACAAAGACCCAGTACTTC
TRBV9	TRBD1	many	TRBJ2-3	CASTGQGTDTQYF	TGTGCCAGCACCGGACAGGGCACAGATACGCAGTATTTT
TRBV20-1	TRBD1	-	TRBJ2-3	CSAIWRGTGTDTQYF	TGCAGTGCCATCTGGAGGGGGACAGGGACAGATACGCAGTATTTT
TRBV7-2	TRBD2	few	TRBJ2-5	CASSNLAGAETQYF	TGTGCCAGCAGCAATCTAGCGGGAGCAGAGACCCAGTACTTC
TRBV7-2	TRBD2	-	TRBJ2-7	CASGRREPYEQYF	TGTGCCAGCGGTCGGCGGGAGCCCTACGAGCAGTACTTC